This TCR beta chain was obtained from a study of blood T cell repertoires in COVID-19. In its sample, this clone was seen a few times. The same CDR3 can be traced to other DNA sequences in this sample. The data were produced by immunoSEQ multiplex PCR, yet TCRdb's version contains in-frame clones alone and is incomplete. The sample yields about 190,000 clones, around 83% seen once. V was clipped by 0 bases and J by 3 bases, with 3 bases between them. The CDR3 is made up of 13 amino acids. The germline V gene encodes CDR1 LGHDT and CDR2 YNNKEL (reference sequence). This rearrangement joins TRBV3-1 (or the pseudogene TRBV3-2) to TRBJ1-5; D is unclear. The material sequenced was peripheral blood. This receptor was taken from a woman aged 40 to 50 with acute or convalescent COVID-19. The CDR3 DNA reads as TGTGCCAGCAGCCAAGATCTCAATCAGCCCCAGCATTTT. It is translated as CASSQDLNQPQHF.